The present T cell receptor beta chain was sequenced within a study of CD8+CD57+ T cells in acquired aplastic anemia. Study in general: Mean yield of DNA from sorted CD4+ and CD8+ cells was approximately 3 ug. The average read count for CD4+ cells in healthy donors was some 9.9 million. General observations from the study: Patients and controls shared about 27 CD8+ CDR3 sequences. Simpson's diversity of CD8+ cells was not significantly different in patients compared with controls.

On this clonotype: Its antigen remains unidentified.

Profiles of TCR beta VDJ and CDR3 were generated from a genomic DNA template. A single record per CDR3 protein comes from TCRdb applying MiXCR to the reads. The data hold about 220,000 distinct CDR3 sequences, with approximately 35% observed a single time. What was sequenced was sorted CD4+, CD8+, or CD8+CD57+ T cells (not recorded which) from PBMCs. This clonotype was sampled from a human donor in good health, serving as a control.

CDR3 region: CASSGTAGTGGLSSGNTIYF. In nucleotides, the CDR3 is TGCGCCAGCAGCGGGACGGCCGGGACAGGGGGCCTTAGCTCTGGAAACACCATATATTTT. The genes are TRBV5-1 and TRBJ1-3; TRBD1 agrees at 12 bases. Germline V CDR1 and CDR2: SGHRS, YFSETQ. After removal of 4 bases from V and 0 bases from J, the junction contained 14 bases not matched to a gene. There are 20 residues in the CDR3.